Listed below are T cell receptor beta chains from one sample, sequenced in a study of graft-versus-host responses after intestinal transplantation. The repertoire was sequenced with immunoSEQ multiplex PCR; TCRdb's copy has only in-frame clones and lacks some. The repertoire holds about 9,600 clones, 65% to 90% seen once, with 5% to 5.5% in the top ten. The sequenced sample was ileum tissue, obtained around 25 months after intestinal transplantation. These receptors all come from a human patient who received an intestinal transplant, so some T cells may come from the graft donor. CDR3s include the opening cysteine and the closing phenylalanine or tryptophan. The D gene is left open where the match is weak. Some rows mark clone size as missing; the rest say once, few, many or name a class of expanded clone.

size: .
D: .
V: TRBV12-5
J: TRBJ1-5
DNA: TGTGCTAGTGGTTTGGGCCGGGTAAGTCAGCCCCAGCATTTT
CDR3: CASGLGRVSQPQHF

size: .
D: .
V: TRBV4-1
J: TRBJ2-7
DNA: TGCGCCAGCAGCCAAGCCATTTTACCGCTTTTCGGCGAGCAGTACTTC
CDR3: CASSQAILPLFGEQYF

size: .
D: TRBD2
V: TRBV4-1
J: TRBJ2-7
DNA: TGCGCCAGCAGCCAAGATTCTTTCTGGACTAGCGGGGGGAAGGGGCAGTACTTC
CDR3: CASSQDSFWTSGGKGQYF

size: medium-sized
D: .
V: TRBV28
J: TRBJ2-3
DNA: TGTGCCAGCAGTTGGGCTAGACGAGATACGCAGTATTTT
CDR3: CASSWARRDTQYF

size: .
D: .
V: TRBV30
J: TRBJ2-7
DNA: TGTGCCTGGAGTTCCCTCTACGAGCAGTACTTC
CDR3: CAWSSLYEQYF

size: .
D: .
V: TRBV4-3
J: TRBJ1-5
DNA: TGCGCCAGCAGCCACAGCCATCGGACGGGCAATCAGCCCCAGCATTTT
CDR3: CASSHSHRTGNQPQHF

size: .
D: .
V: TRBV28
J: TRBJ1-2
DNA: TGTGCCAGCAGCCTCTTAAGAGGATATGGCTACACCTTC
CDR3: CASSLLRGYGYTF

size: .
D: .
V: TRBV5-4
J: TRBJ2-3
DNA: TGTGCCAGCAGCTTCGGAGGGGTAGATACGCAGTATTTT
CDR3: CASSFGGVDTQYF

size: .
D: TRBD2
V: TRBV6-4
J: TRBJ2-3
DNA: TGTGCCAGCAGTGACGCGGGAGACCCCACAGATACGCAGTATTTT
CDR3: CASSDAGDPTDTQYF

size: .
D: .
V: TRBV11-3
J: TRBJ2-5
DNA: TGTGCCAGCAGCCCGACCGGGGGCCCCCAAGAGACCCAGTACTTC
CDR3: CASSPTGGPQETQYF

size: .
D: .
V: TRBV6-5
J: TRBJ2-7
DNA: TGTGCCAGCAGTGGGCTTACACCGGGCCACGAGCAGTACTTC
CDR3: CASSGLTPGHEQYF

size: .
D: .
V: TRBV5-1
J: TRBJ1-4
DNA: TGCGCCAGCAGCTTAAGTGGGAATGGAGATCTGTTTTTT
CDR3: CASSLSGNGDLFF

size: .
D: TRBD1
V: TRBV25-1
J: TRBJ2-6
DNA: TGTGCCAGCAGTGGGACAGGGTTCTCTGGGGCCAACGTCCTGACTTTC
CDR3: CASSGTGFSGANVLTF

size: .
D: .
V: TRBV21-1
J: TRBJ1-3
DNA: TGTGCCAGCGGCCTCAGGAGTTCAAGCTCTGGAAACACCATATATTTT
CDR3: CASGLRSSSSGNTIYF

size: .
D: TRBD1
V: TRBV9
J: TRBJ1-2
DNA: TGTGCCAGCAGCGAACAGGGGAGGACTAACTATGGCTACACCTTC
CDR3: CASSEQGRTNYGYTF

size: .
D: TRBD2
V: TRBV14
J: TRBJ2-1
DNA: TGTGCCAGCAGCCAAGATCGGAGGACTAGCGGGAGCTGCTACAATGAGCAGTTCTTC
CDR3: CASSQDRRTSGSCYNEQFF

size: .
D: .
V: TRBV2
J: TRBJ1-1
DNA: TGTGCCAGCAGCCCCGGTGGAGGGACTGAAGCTTTCTTT
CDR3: CASSPGGGTEAFF

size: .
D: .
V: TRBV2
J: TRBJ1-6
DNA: TGTGCCAGCAGTGAAACCAGGAGGGGCTCACCCCTCCACTTT
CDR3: CASSETRRGSPLHF

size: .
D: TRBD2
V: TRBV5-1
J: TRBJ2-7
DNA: TGCGCCAGCAGCCCGGCCGCTAGCGGCCCCCACGAGCAGTACTTC
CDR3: CASSPAASGPHEQYF

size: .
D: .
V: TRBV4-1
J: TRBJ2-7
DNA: TGCGCCAGCAGCCACGGGGTGAACTACGAGCAGTACTTC
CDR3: CASSHGVNYEQYF

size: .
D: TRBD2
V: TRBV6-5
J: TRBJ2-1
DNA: TGTGCCAGCAGTCCCGGGACTAGCGCCCGGGGTGAGCAGTTCTTC
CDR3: CASSPGTSARGEQFF

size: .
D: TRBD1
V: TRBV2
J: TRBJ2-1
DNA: TGTGCCAGCAGTGATGGACACGGACAGGGTAACGAGGAATCCTACAATGAGCAGTTCTTC
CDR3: CASSDGHGQGNEESYNEQFF

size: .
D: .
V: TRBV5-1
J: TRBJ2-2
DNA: TGCGCCAGCAGCTTGTGGTTTGGTTTGGACGGGGAGCTGTTTTTT
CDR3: CASSLWFGLDGELFF

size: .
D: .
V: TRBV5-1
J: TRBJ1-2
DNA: TGCGCCAGCAGTAACGGGGGCCGAGGGGATGGCTACACCTTC
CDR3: CASSNGGRGDGYTF

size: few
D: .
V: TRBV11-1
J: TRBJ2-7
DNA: TGTGCCAGCAGCTTGAGATCCGCTGGCCCCTACGAGCAGTACTTC
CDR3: CASSLRSAGPYEQYF

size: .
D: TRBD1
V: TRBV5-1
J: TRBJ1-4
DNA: TGCGCCAGCAGCTTGGCCGGGGGACAGGTAGATGAACTGTTTTTT
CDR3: CASSLAGGQVDELFF

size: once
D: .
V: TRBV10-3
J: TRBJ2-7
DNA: TGTGCCATCAGTGAGAGGGGGACTAACTCCTACGAGCAGTACTTC
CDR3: CAISERGTNSYEQYF

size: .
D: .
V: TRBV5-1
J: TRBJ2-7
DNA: TGCGCCAGCAGGCATTTCACCTACGAGCAGTACTTC
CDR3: CASRHFTYEQYF

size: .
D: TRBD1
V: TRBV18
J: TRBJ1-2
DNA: TGTGCCAGCTCACTAGGGACAGCTAACTATGGCTACACCTTC
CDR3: CASSLGTANYGYTF

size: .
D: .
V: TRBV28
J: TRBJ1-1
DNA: TGTGCCAGCAGTTTATTCCCCTACAGGAAGAACACTGAAGCTTTCTTT
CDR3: CASSLFPYRKNTEAFF

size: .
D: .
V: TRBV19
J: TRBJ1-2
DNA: TGTGCCAGTAGTGAGGGTGGGGTGAGAGGCTACACCTTC
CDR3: CASSEGGVRGYTF

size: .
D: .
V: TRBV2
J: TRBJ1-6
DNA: TGTGCCAGCATCTCCGGGACTGAGAATTCACCCCTCCACTTT
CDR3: CASISGTENSPLHF

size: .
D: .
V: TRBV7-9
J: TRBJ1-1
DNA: TGTGCCAGCAGCTTGTCAGGGGCGGTTGAAGCTTTCTTT
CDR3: CASSLSGAVEAFF

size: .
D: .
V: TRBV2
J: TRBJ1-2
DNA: TGTGCCAGCATGGGGATCGATAACTATGGCTACACCTTC
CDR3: CASMGIDNYGYTF

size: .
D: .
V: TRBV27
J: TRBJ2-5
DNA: TGTGCCAGCAGCCCCCGGGGGGCGCGGGAGACCCAGTACTTC
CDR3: CASSPRGARETQYF

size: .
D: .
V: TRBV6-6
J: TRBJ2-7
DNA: TGTGCCAGCAGTTACTCTTCGGGGGAGCAGTACTTC
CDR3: CASSYSSGEQYF

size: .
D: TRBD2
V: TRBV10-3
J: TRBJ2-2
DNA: TGTGCCATCAGTGGAGGGACTAGCGTTATCGGGGAGCTGTTTTTT
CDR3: CAISGGTSVIGELFF

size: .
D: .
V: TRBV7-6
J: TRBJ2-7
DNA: TGTGCCAGCAGCTCTGGGACTGCTATAACCTACGAGCAGTACTTC
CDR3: CASSSGTAITYEQYF

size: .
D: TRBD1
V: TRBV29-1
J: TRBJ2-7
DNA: TGCAGCGTTGAGGCGTCGGGACAGGGGACCTACGAGCAGTACTTC
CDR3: CSVEASGQGTYEQYF

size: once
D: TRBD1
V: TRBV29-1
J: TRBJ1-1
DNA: TGCAGCGTTGAAGGGACAGGGGTTGAGGCCACTGAAGCTTTCTTT
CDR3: CSVEGTGVEATEAFF